Presented here are 28 T cell receptor beta chains from one specimen sequenced in a study of T cell clonotyping in hematopoietic cell transplantation. Time point denoted: recipient sample about 28 days before transplant, after cytoreduction. Measured with immunoSEQ multiplex PCR; TCRdb has only the in-frame clones, and not every one. The sample consists of approximately 11,000 clones, under 95% of them appearing once. The material sequenced was peripheral blood mononuclear cells, taken before stem cell transplant. These receptors were collected from a woman aged 40 to 50 with acute myeloid leukemia. Some clones in this sample may be carry-over from other donors' samples.

The chain combines TRBV5-1 with TRBJ1-2; 8 nucleotides line up with TRBD1. CDR1 is SGHRS and CDR2 is YFSETQ in the germline V gene. This CDR3 has 14 residues. Trimming removed 4 bases from V and 5 bases from J; junction bases left unmatched: 7. The CDR3 region has the DNA TGCGCCAGCAGCCAGGACAGGGTGGAATATGGCTACACCTTC. The encoded protein is CASSQDRVEYGYTF.

The rearrangement links TRBV7-2 to TRBJ2-5; D possibly matches TRBD1 or TRBD2 (5 bases each). CDR3 size: 15 residues. With 4 bases removed from V and 5 bases from J, the gap between germline ends came to 17 bases. Looked up from germline, CDR1 is SGHTA and CDR2 is FQGNSA. CDR3 DNA: TGTGCCAGCAGCTCCGGCCCGGGACGAGGGGAGACCCAGTACTTC. Amino acid sequence: CASSSGPGRGETQYF.

The DNA of the CDR3 is TGTGCCAGCAGGGAGGGACTCACTGAAGCTTTCTTT. It encodes CASREGLTEAFF. The chain couples TRBV21-1 to TRBJ1-1. TRBV21-1 corresponds to a pseudogene. The CDR3 sequence is 12 residues long.

This sequence joins TRBV5-4 and TRBJ1-1; TRBD1 is a possible D gene (6 bases). Trimming shortened V by 4 bases and J by 1 base, and 8 bases separated the two germline ends. The CDR3 consists of 13 residues. Germline V CDR1 and CDR2: SGHNT, YYREEE (reference sequence). The CDR3 bases are TGTGCCAGCAGCCCAGGGGCGAACACTGAAGCTTTCTTT. Amino acid sequence: CASSPGANTEAFF.

This clone was picked up a small number of times. J is TRBJ2-1 and V is TRBV21-1; TRBD1, the D gene given by the table, was not confirmed from the DNA. TRBV21-1 is given as a pseudogene. The CDR3 contains 11 residues. DNA of the CDR3: TGTGCCAGCAAGGATGGGGACAGCCAGTTCTTC. Translation gives CASKDGDSQFF.

The rearrangement uses TRBV11-2 and TRBJ2-6; no clear D. The CDR3 length is 16 residues. Germline lookup yields CDR1 SGHAT and CDR2 FQNNGV. The V gene lost 4 bases and the J gene lost 1 base, with 11 bases spanning the gap. The CDR3 nucleotides are TGTGCCAGCAGCTCCTACGTGGGTTCTGGGGCCAACGTCCTGACTTTC. Its translation is CASSSYVGSGANVLTF.

The chain joins TRBV4-1 to TRBJ2-7; D tentatively reads TRBD1 or TRBD2 (5 bases each). Trimming took 3 bases from V and 5 from J, leaving 11 bases between them. The germline CDR1 and CDR2 sequences are MGHRA and YSYEKL. The CDR3 totals 13 residues. The CDR3 sequence: CASSQGRANEQYF. The CDR3 DNA is TGCGCCAGCAGCCAGGGACGGGCTAACGAGCAGTACTTC.

The chain has TRBV19 and TRBJ2-7; TRBD2 aligns across 10 bases. V lost 1 base and J lost 4; bases outside the gene matches: 10. The CDR3 runs to 17 residues. Germline V gene sequence: CDR1 LNHDA, CDR2 SQIVND (reference sequence). The CDR3 is CASSIAPILAGVYEQYF. The CDR3 nucleotides are TGTGCCAGTAGTATAGCCCCTATTCTAGCGGGAGTGTACGAGCAGTACTTC. Full variable domain (outside the CDR3, taken from reference TRBV19 and TRBJ2-7): DGGITQSPKYLFRKEGQNVTLSCEQNLNHDAMYWYRQDPGQGLRLIYYSQIVNDFQKGDIAEGYSVSREKKESFPLTVTSAQKNPTAFYLCASSIAPILAGVYEQYFGPGTRLTVT.

The V gene is TRBV25-1, the J gene TRBJ2-3; 7 bases are a match to TRBD2. V shed 7 bases and J 7 bases; nucleotides not matched to a gene: 5. This CDR3 contains 12 residues. Germline CDR1 and CDR2: MGHDK and SYGVNS. The CDR3 loop reads CASTSGPYTQYF. CDR3 DNA sequence: TGTGCCAGCACTAGCGGACCCTATACGCAGTATTTT.

This chain uses TRBV27 with TRBJ1-4; a possible D gene is TRBD1 (5 bases). The V gene's germline CDR1 is MNHEY and CDR2 SMNVEV (reference sequence). Trimming pared 7 bases from V and 2 bases from J, leaving 23 bases between. This CDR3 region has 18 residues. The CDR3 spells CASTQRRQGLKTNEKLFF. The CDR3 nucleotides read TGTGCCAGCACCCAGCGGAGGCAGGGATTGAAGACTAATGAAAAACTGTTTTTT. Together with reference TRBV27 and TRBJ1-4, the CDR3 gives the full variable domain: EAQVTQNPRYLITVTGKKLTVTCSQNMNHEYMSWYRQDPGLGLRQIYYSMNVEVTDKGDVPEGYKVSRKEKRNFPLILESPSPNQTSLYFCASTQRRQGLKTNEKLFFGSGTQLSVL.

The chain joins TRBV7-2 to TRBJ1-2; 7 positions agree with TRBD1. This CDR3 contains 16 residues. J gave up 5 bases and V 2 bases, and 11 bases lay outside the gene matches. The germline V gene has CDR1 SGHTA and CDR2 FQGNSA. The CDR3 region is CASSLSAGTDVYGYTF. For the CDR3, the DNA is TGTGCCAGCAGCTTATCCGCCGGGACAGACGTATATGGCTACACCTTC.

The chain recombines TRBV10-3 with TRBJ1-1; weak D call: TRBD1 (5 bases). The CDR3 is 11 amino acids. Germline V CDR1 and CDR2: ENHRY, SYGVKD. With 9 bases removed from V and 11 bases from J, the gap between germline ends came to 16 bases. CDR3 sequence (DNA): TGTGCCATTGCGTCCGGGACCCACGCTTTCTTT. It specifies CAIASGTHAFF.

The chain uses TRBV5-1 and TRBJ2-3; 7 bases agree with TRBD2. The CDR3 is made up of 11 amino acids. V dropped 2 bases and J dropped 10; count of bases not matched to a gene: 1. The germline V gene has CDR1 SGHRS and CDR2 YFSETQ. The CDR3 DNA follows: TGCGCCAGCAGCTTCAGCGGGGCGCAGTATTTT. Protein sequence: CASSFSGAQYF.

The J gene is TRBJ2-7, the V gene TRBV2, with 7 nucleotides matching TRBD1. CDR1 and CDR2 from the germline V gene are SNHLY and FYNNEI. V was pared by 7 bases and J by 6 bases, with 18 bases of the junction left unmatched. This CDR3 contains 16 residues. The CDR3 sequence is CASTGLIGGATFEQYF. The CDR3 DNA sequence: TGTGCCAGCACTGGACTCATAGGGGGCGCGACGTTCGAGCAGTACTTC.

The V and J genes are TRBV10-3 and TRBJ1-5; weak D call: TRBD1 (6 bases). The CDR3 length is 14 residues. With 0 bases removed from V and 4 bases from J, the gap between germline ends came to 7 bases. Germline V gene data show CDR1 as ENHRY and CDR2 as SYGVKD. Here the CDR3 reads CAISESRGNQPQHF. The CDR3 nucleotides are TGTGCCATCAGTGAGTCGAGGGGGAATCAGCCCCAGCATTTT.

The rearrangement links TRBV7-2 to TRBJ1-1; maybe TRBD1 (5 bases). V shed 2 bases and J shed 1 base, with 11 bases lying between them. In germline, CDR1 is SGHTA, CDR2 FQGNSA. The CDR3 consists of 15 residues. This CDR3 reads CASSLTGGPNTEAFF. CDR3 DNA: TGTGCCAGCAGCTTAACGGGGGGACCGAACACTGAAGCTTTCTTT.

This clone appeared a single time. The chain combines TRBV10-3 with TRBJ1-1; TRBD1 matches 7 bases. The junction had 7 bases not matched to a gene; V was cut back by 6 bases and J by 0 bases. The CDR3 runs 15 residues. Per germline, CDR1 ENHRY and CDR2 SYGVKD. In DNA, the CDR3 is TGTGCCATCAGAGAAGAGACAGGGATGAACACTGAAGCTTTCTTT. Translated: CAIREETGMNTEAFF.

The chain has TRBV14 and TRBJ1-2, with D possibly being TRBD1 (5 bases). Trimming shortened V by 0 bases and J by 8 bases, and 19 bases separated the two germline ends. Germline V gives CDR1 SGHDN, CDR2 FVKESK. The CDR3 has 16 amino acids. Written as DNA, the CDR3 is TGTGCCAGCAGCCAAGATATACGGGGGACGCGTACGGGCTACACCTTC. It specifies CASSQDIRGTRTGYTF.

CDR3 in DNA: TGTGCCTGGAGTGTACCAGGGGGCTACACCGGGGAGCTGTTTTTT. Protein: CAWSVPGGYTGELFF. The chain employs TRBV30 and TRBJ2-2; 8 bases match TRBD1. CDR3 length equals 15 residues. The germline CDR1 and CDR2 sequences are GTSNPN and SVGIG (reference sequence). Losses at the gene ends were 0 bases for V and 3 bases for J; bases not matched to a gene: 3.

The rearrangement links TRBV4-1 to TRBJ2-7; D may be TRBD1 (6 bases). V was clipped by 6 bases and J by 5 bases, with 8 bases between them. This CDR3 is 11 amino acids long. Germline loops: CDR1 MGHRA, CDR2 YSYEKL. The CDR3 nucleotides are TGCGCCAGCAGATCAGGGGACGAGCAGTACTTC. Encoded protein: CASRSGDEQYF.

V is TRBV27 and J is TRBJ1-4; D remains ambiguous. The germline gives CDR1 MNHEY, CDR2 SMNVEV (reference sequence). CDR3 size: 13 residues. V lost 9 bases to trimming and J lost 3 bases, with 11 bases between them. CDR3 sequence: CARSRSANEKLFF. The CDR3 nucleotides are TGTGCCAGAAGCAGGTCGGCTAATGAAAAACTGTTTTTT. Full variable domain (rest looked up from reference TRBV27 and TRBJ1-4): EAQVTQNPRYLITVTGKKLTVTCSQNMNHEYMSWYRQDPGLGLRQIYYSMNVEVTDKGDVPEGYKVSRKEKRNFPLILESPSPNQTSLYFCARSRSANEKLFFGSGTQLSVL.

The chain is built from TRBV5-8 and TRBJ2-7, with 10 bases lining up with TRBD1. V shed 0 bases and J 5 bases; nucleotides not matched to a gene: 2. The CDR3 contains 14 residues. From germline, CDR1 is SGHTS and CDR2 YDEGEE. The CDR3 coding sequence is TGTGCCAGCAGCTTGGGACAGGGGGCGGACGAGCAGTACTTC. Amino acids: CASSLGQGADEQYF.

The chain recombines TRBV7-6 with TRBJ2-7; 8 bases line up with TRBD1. The V segment lost 5 bases and the J segment 6 bases; nucleotides outside the gene matches: 9. Per germline, CDR1 SGHVS and CDR2 FNYEAQ. This CDR3 has 14 amino acids. CDR3 region: CASSQDRVGIEQYF. CDR3 coding DNA: TGTGCCAGCAGCCAGGACAGGGTCGGAATCGAGCAGTACTTC.

The rearrangement links TRBV2 to TRBJ1-2; D not certain. V was shortened by 7 bases and J by 3 bases, with 15 bases between the two germline ends. The V gene's germline CDR1 is SNHLY and CDR2 FYNNEI. The CDR3 runs to 14 residues. CDR3 DNA: TGTGCCAGCACGGGTAAAGGACTCTACTATGGCTACACCTTC. Protein: CASTGKGLYYGYTF. Supplemented by reference TRBV2 and TRBJ1-2, the full variable domain reads EPEVTQTPSHQVTQMGQEVILRCVPISNHLYFYWYRQILGQKVEFLVSFYNNEISEKSEIFDDQFSVERPDGSNFTLKIRSTKLEDSAMYFCASTGKGLYYGYTFGSGTRLTVV.

This sequence joins TRBV4-3 and TRBJ2-2; the D is unclear. The CDR3 has 14 residues. Trimming removed 0 bases from V and 2 bases from J, with 4 bases in between. The germline V gene has CDR1 LGHNA and CDR2 YSLEER. CDR3 in amino acids: CASSQDINTGELFF. The DNA of the CDR3 is TGCGCCAGCAGCCAAGATATCAACACCGGGGAGCTGTTTTTT.

V usage is TRBV30 and J usage is TRBJ1-1, with 7 bases identical to TRBD1. After removal of 7 bases from V and 3 bases from J, the junction contained 8 bases not matched to a gene. In germline, CDR1 is GTSNPN, CDR2 SVGIG (reference sequence). This CDR3 has 13 residues. CDR3 sequence: CAYLTGRDTEAFF. The CDR3 coding sequence is TGTGCCTACTTGACAGGGAGGGACACTGAAGCTTTCTTT.

The genes are TRBV10-3 and TRBJ2-3; TRBD2 agrees at 10 bases. CDR1 is ENHRY and CDR2 is SYGVKD in the germline V gene. Germline trimming cut 4 bases from V and 1 base from J; bases unmatched to any gene: 5. The CDR3 has 16 residues. CDR3: CAISVSGTSGTDTQYF. Written as DNA, the CDR3 is TGTGCCATCAGTGTCTCCGGGACTAGCGGCACAGATACGCAGTATTTT.

The chain combines TRBV29-1 with TRBJ2-7; perhaps TRBD2 as D (5 bases). V dropped 7 bases and J dropped 1 base, with 11 bases sitting between them. The V gene's germline CDR1 is SQVTM and CDR2 ANQGSEA. The CDR3 spans 12 residues. CDR3 DNA sequence: TGCAGCGCCCGTAGCGAATCCTACGAGCAGTACTTC. Protein sequence: CSARSESYEQYF.